What follows is one T cell receptor (beta chain) and its context. Antigen unknown. These data belong to a study of cytomegalovirus exposure and HLA in healthy donors. Looking at the study overall: Membership in the Caucasian-associated ancestry cluster was found for 75% to 90% of 300 to 400 genotyped donors.

Healthy donors of bone marrow made up the group. Germline values: CDR1 MNHEY, CDR2 SMNVEV (reference sequence). The CDR3 is 14 amino acids. V gave up 0 bases and J gave up 2 bases, with 8 bases separating them. Regarding the study as a whole: Within an earlier analysis, most TCR beta V segments proved productive either about 90% or about 30% of the time. There were a few CMV-associated chains whose specificity for CMV antigens was confirmed in vitro.

13 Jbeta primers and 60 Vbeta primers were used for the PCR. Sequencing was performed with immunoSEQ multiplex PCR; in TCRdb, only in-frame clones are kept and a portion is missing. The sample yields 90,000 to 120,000 clones, roughly 70% seen once. V is TRBV27 and J is TRBJ2-7; a weak D match, TRBD2 (6 bases). The receptor was isolated from a man in his forties in good health and CMV-seropositive. The sequencing sample was made of PBMCs. The CDR3 here is CASSLSGEAYEQYF. The CDR3 DNA sequence: TGTGCCAGCAGTTTATCCGGGGAGGCCTACGAGCAGTACTTC.